This paragraph covers one T cell receptor (beta chain) sequence. Its matching antigen is unknown. Employing constant-segment primers, 5'RACE generated TCR alpha and TCR beta cDNA libraries bearing sample barcodes and UMIs. Via MiXCR, TCRdb re-called the 5' RACE reads, giving one row per CDR3 protein. Of more than 300,000 distinct CDR3 sequences in the sample, around 15% are singletons; the top ten hold about 20%. This sample was included in a study of T-cell memory formation after mild COVID-19. On the study more broadly: TCR clusters were mostly donor specific. Study results and caveats: Whether second-wave clones peaking at day 37 were SARS-CoV-2 specific went unconfirmed.

The V gene lost 5 bases and the J gene lost 6 bases, with 10 bases spanning the gap. Germline values: CDR1 MDHEN, CDR2 SYDVKM. This CDR3 has 13 amino acids. This clonotype originated in a man in his late teens or twenties who had mild COVID-19 (a few samples of this study predate the infection). Cell type and time point are not known. This rearrangement joins TRBV28 to TRBJ1-4; D is uncertain. Sample: PBMCs or a T cell subset sorted from them (not recorded which). The CDR3 sequence is CASSLHKDEKLFF. The CDR3 nucleotides read TGTGCCAGCAGTCTCCACAAGGATGAAAAACTGTTTTTT.